This T cell receptor (beta chain) appears in the sequencing data of a study of lymphopenia after photon versus proton radiotherapy. Study results and limitations: Post-nadir TCR diversity decline inversely tracked overall survival among those who died.

About this clone: What it binds is not known.

Clones were read by immunoSEQ multiplex PCR, and TCRdb kept only the in-frame ones, dropping some. Altogether approximately 65,000 clones are present, around 87% being singletons, with the ten largest covering 10% to 12%. From germline, CDR1 is MNHNY and CDR2 SVGAGI (reference sequence). The CDR3 runs 13 residues. V lost 5 bases and J lost 4, with 11 bases in between. This receptor was identified in a man older than 75 with esophageal cancer. The chain is built from TRBV6-6 and TRBJ1-2; no reliable D call. The source material was peripheral blood, sampled from a patient treated with proton-based radiotherapy. The CDR3 region has the DNA TGTGCCAGCAGTCTTACTCAGAGCTATGGCTACACCTTC. This translates into CASSLTQSYGYTF.